This T cell receptor (beta chain) was retrieved from a study of shared clonotypes between healthy human individuals. Only CD45RO-negative cells positively selected for CCR7 counted as naive CD8 cells, so terminally differentiated effector memory CD45RA+ cells were excluded. Replicate PCRs run on sorted subsets employed approximately 0.2 ug DNA, approximately 30,000 T cell genomes. Data came from immunoSEQ multiplex PCR; TCRdb stores just in-frame clones and leaves some out. Altogether some 2 million clones are present, 85% to 95% being singletons, with the ten largest covering around 1.1%. Trimming shortened V by 3 bases and J by 0 bases, and 12 bases separated the two germline ends. CDR1 and CDR2 (germline): MDHEN, SYDVKM. The CDR3 extends over 16 amino acids.

The receptor comes from a man between 18 and 29 years old in good health. The sequenced material came from naive CD8+ T cells sorted from blood. The J gene is TRBJ1-5, the V gene TRBV28; unclear D gene. The CDR3 protein is CASSFRFGDSNQPQHF. CDR3 nucleotide sequence: TGTGCCAGCAGTTTTAGGTTTGGCGATAGCAATCAGCCCCAGCATTTT.